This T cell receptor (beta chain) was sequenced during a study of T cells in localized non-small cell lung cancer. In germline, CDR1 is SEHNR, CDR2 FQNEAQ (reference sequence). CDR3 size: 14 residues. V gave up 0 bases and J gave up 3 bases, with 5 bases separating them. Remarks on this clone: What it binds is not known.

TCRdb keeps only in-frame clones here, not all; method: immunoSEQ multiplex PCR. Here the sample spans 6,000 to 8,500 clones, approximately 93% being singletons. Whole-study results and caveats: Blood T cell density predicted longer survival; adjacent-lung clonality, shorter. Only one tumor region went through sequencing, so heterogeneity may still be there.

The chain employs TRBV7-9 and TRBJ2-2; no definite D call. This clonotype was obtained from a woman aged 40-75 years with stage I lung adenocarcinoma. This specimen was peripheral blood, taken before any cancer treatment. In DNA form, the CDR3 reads TGTGCCAGCAGCTTAGCGGGTTACACCGGGGAGCTGTTTTTT. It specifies CASSLAGYTGELFF.